One T cell receptor beta chain is described in this entry. Libraries were prepared by immunoSEQ multiplex PCR; TCRdb keeps only in-frame clonotypes and omits some of them. The sample shows 550,000 to 800,000 clones, about nine tenths of them seen only once. The record originates from a study of shared clonotypes between healthy human individuals. Trimming took 3 bases from V and 4 from J; bases not matched to a gene: 5. Germline V gene data show CDR1 as LGHNA and CDR2 as YNFKEQ. CDR3 length equals 15 residues. V is TRBV4-2 and J is TRBJ1-1; 10 bases match TRBD1. The TCR comes from a man aged 18 to 30 in good health. Some clones in this sample may be carry-over from other donors' samples. Sequences were obtained from memory CD8+ T cells from PBMCs. Subset indicated: CD45RO+ cells pooled with CCR7-negative TemRA cells. CDR3 protein: CASSHPTGGFTEAFF. The CDR3 coding sequence is TGTGCCAGCAGCCACCCGACAGGGGGCTTCACTGAAGCTTTCTTT.